This T cell receptor beta chain is from a study of blood T cell repertoires in COVID-19. Study members were between about 18 and 90 years old and lived in roughly 24 US regions. Authors' analysis steps: Estimates of nucleated cell counts were drawn from the amplification of reference gene primers. Generated by immunoSEQ multiplex PCR, the TCRdb table keeps only in-frame clones and is missing some. The V and J calls and clone size were taken over from that table, and D and trimming were inferred from the DNA. The top ten hold roughly 0.77% of the sample, which has 150,000 to 200,000 clones, 70% to 90% seen once. This clone appeared many times. CDR1 is SNHLY and CDR2 is FYNNEI in the germline V gene. V was shortened by 6 bases and J by 3 bases, with 11 bases between the two germline ends. The CDR3 runs to 14 residues.

The genes are TRBV2 and TRBJ2-2; D gene uncertain. Sequenced: PBMCs or T cells enriched from blood (not recorded which). The TCR sequence derives from a woman under 30 who had recovered from COVID-19. The CDR3 is CASRRNSYTGELFF. The CDR3 DNA is TGTGCCAGCAGGAGAAACAGCTACACCGGGGAGCTGTTTTTT.